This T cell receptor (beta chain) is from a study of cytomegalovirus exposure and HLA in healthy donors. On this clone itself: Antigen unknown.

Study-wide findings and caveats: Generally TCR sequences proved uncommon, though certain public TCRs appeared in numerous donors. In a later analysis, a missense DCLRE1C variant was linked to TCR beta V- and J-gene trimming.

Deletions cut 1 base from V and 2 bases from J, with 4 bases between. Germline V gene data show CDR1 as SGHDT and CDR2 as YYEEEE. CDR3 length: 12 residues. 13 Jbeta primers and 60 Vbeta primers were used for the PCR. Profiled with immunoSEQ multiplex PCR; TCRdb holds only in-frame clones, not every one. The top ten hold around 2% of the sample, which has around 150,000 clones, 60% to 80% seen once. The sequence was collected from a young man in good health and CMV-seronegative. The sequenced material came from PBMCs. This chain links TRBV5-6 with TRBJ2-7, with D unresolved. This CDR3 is CASSLTAYEQYF. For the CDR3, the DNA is TGTGCCAGCAGCTTGACGGCCTACGAGCAGTACTTC.